A few counts support the clone carrying this T cell receptor (beta chain). This CDR3 spans 14 amino acids. Trimming removed 5 bases from V and 5 bases from J, with 15 bases in between. This specimen belongs to a study of blood T cells in healthy people across ages. For the second PCR, which ran for roughly 6 to 11 cycles, a sample-barcoded 5' primer and a J-beta primer mix were used. Every single cDNA molecule received a tag from a template-switch adaptor with 12 random nucleotides. TCRdb passed the 5' RACE reads through MiXCR, listing each CDR3 protein once. The table includes some 760,000 distinct CDR3 sequences, more than 20% detected once. Another study also made use of these data, one on T cells of mothers and their children. That study adds: It was observed that no persistent microchimeric T cell clones could be detected.

The receptor was derived from a boy between 10 and 17 years old in good health. Sequencing was performed on blood. The J gene is TRBJ2-5, the V gene TRBV12-3 or TRBV12-4; tentatively, D is TRBD1 or TRBD2 (5 bases each). CDR3 in DNA: TGTGCCAGCAGTCGGTGGGGGACGGAGGAGACCCAGTACTTC. It codes for CASSRWGTEETQYF.